The 30 T cell receptor beta chains listed next were all sequenced from one sample in a study of control samples from healthy donors and cancer patients (dated by TCRdb to between 2020 and 2021). Library preparation used the immunoSEQ multiplex PCR assay. Held by TCRdb, this immuneACCESS table contains in-frame sequences only and omits some clones. Under half of the omission traces to an unresolved V gene where checked; the cause of the rest is unknown. Counted in this sample were 120,000 to 150,000 clones; 80% to 90% of them appeared once. Of the sample, roughly 8.7% falls within the top ten clones. Sample: blood. The receptors here all came from a woman in her 30s in good health.

The chain carries TRBV5-1 and TRBJ2-7; 9 bases fit TRBD1. Germline-derived CDR1 and CDR2 are SGHRS and YFSETQ. Trimming took 1 base from V and 3 from J; bases not matched to a gene: 5. The CDR3 loop spans 15 amino acids. The CDR3 protein is CASSLSPGQGYEQYF. The CDR3 nucleotides are TGCGCCAGCAGCTTGAGCCCGGGACAGGGCTACGAGCAGTACTTC.

The chain links TRBV6-1 to TRBJ1-6; D is ambiguous. V was trimmed by 2 bases and J by 10 bases, leaving 9 bases between them. In germline, CDR1 is MNHNS, CDR2 SASEGT. The CDR3 runs 13 residues. CDR3 amino acids: CASSERRESPLHF. For the CDR3, the DNA is TGTGCCAGCAGTGAAAGAAGGGAATCACCCCTCCACTTT.

V usage is TRBV3-1 (or the pseudogene TRBV3-2) and J usage is TRBJ2-1; 13 nucleotides line up with TRBD2. Trimming removed 4 bases from V and 9 bases from J; junction bases left unmatched: 9. Germline V gene lookup returns CDR1 LGHDT and CDR2 YNNKEL (reference sequence). This CDR3 contains 16 residues. The CDR3 nucleotides are TGTGCCAGCAGCCCCTGGACTAGCGGGAGTCGCACTGAGCAGTTCTTC. This translates into CASSPWTSGSRTEQFF.

This chain joins TRBV18 and TRBJ2-5; 7 bases line up with TRBD1. The CDR3 is 15 amino acids. V dropped 0 bases and J dropped 2; count of bases not matched to a gene: 3. CDR1 and CDR2 (germline): KGHSH, LQKENI. CDR3 region: CASSPPRTGQETQYF. As DNA, the CDR3 is TGTGCCAGCTCACCACCGAGGACAGGACAAGAGACCCAGTACTTC. Full variable domain (rest looked up from reference TRBV18 and TRBJ2-5): NAGVMQNPRHLVRRRGQEARLRCSPMKGHSHVYWYRQLPEEGLKFMVYLQKENIIDESGMPKERFSAEFPKEGPSILRIQQVVRGDSAAYFCASSPPRTGQETQYFGPGTRLLVL.

The genes are TRBV12-5 and TRBJ1-1; 8 bases align to TRBD1. The CDR3 is 12 residues long. The V segment lost 5 bases and the J segment 11 bases; nucleotides outside the gene matches: 7. In germline, CDR1 is LGHNT, CDR2 FRNRAP. The DNA of the CDR3 is TGTGCTAGTGGTCGATCGGACAGGGTGGCTTTCTTT. Protein product: CASGRSDRVAFF.

The chain uses TRBV14 and TRBJ2-3; TRBD2 matches at 7 bases. V was clipped by 4 bases and J by 2 bases; unmatched bases: 9. The germline V gene encodes CDR1 SGHDN and CDR2 FVKESK. The CDR3 extends over 16 amino acids. CDR3 coding DNA: TGTGCCAGCAGCCCAGCGGGACTCTTCGCCACAGATACGCAGTATTTT. This codes for CASSPAGLFATDTQYF.

The J gene is TRBJ2-7, the V gene TRBV5-1; D could derive from TRBD1 or TRBD2 (6 bases each). The CDR3 has 17 amino acids. The germline V gene encodes CDR1 SGHRS and CDR2 YFSETQ. V was clipped by 0 bases and J by 6 bases, with 22 bases between them. This CDR3 is CASSLAMRGEGGGEQYF. The CDR3 nucleotides are TGCGCCAGCAGCTTGGCAATGAGGGGGGAAGGAGGTGGCGAGCAGTACTTC.

The chain links TRBV25-1 to TRBJ2-4, with a weak D call TRBD2 (6 bases). Germline lookup yields CDR1 MGHDK and CDR2 SYGVNS. Trimming removed 6 bases from V and 1 base from J, with 13 bases in between. The CDR3 is made up of 15 amino acids. The CDR3 here is CASRGGGLAKNIQYF. The CDR3 region has the DNA TGTGCCAGCAGGGGAGGCGGGTTGGCCAAAAACATTCAGTACTTC.

The chain couples TRBV7-2 to TRBJ1-3; D is perhaps TRBD1 (5 bases). V dropped 5 bases and J dropped 2 bases, with 13 bases sitting between them. Germline V lookup: CDR1 SGHTA, CDR2 FQGNSA. The CDR3 runs to 15 residues. CDR3 coding DNA: TGTGCCAGCAGCCCGCAGCAGGGAACTGGAAACACCATATATTTT. Translated, it gives CASSPQQGTGNTIYF.

The rearrangement joins TRBV12-3 or TRBV12-4 to TRBJ1-1, with TRBD1 identical over 9 bases. With V trimmed by 6 bases and J by 5 bases, 4 bases remained unmatched. The CDR3 length is 13 residues. This CDR3 reads CASRPGQGTEAFF. The CDR3 DNA sequence: TGTGCCAGCAGACCGGGACAGGGAACTGAAGCTTTCTTT.

Of note for this clone: The same CDR3 also results from other DNA sequences found in this sample. The chain employs TRBV30 and TRBJ2-5; TRBD2 might be the D (6 bases). This CDR3 comprises 13 residues. CDR1 GTSNPN and CDR2 SVGIG come from the germline V gene (reference sequence). With 2 bases removed from V and 5 bases from J, the gap between germline ends came to 12 bases. The CDR3 coding sequence is TGTGCCTGGAGTCGCTCTGGGGGGGAGACCCAGTACTTC. Translated: CAWSRSGGETQYF.

This rearrangement joins TRBV28 to TRBJ1-4, with TRBD1 as a possible D gene (6 bases). The CDR3 runs 14 residues. Germline V gives CDR1 MDHEN, CDR2 SYDVKM. V lost 3 bases, J lost 8 bases, and 13 bases lay in between. The CDR3 DNA reads TGTGCCAGCAGTTTCCAGGGGATGGAGGAAAAACTGTTTTTT. Its translation: CASSFQGMEEKLFF.

The rearrangement uses TRBV12-3 or TRBV12-4 and TRBJ1-1; D gene uncertain. The V gene lost 8 bases and the J gene lost 5 bases, with 15 bases spanning the gap. This CDR3 contains 13 residues. The CDR3, as DNA: TGTGCCAGCCTGACGATAGAGTATACTGAAGCTTTCTTT. It codes for CASLTIEYTEAFF.

The chain employs TRBV5-1 and TRBJ1-6; 9 nucleotides align to TRBD1. There are 18 residues in the CDR3. J gave up 0 bases and V 4 bases, and 8 bases lay outside the gene matches. Germline V lookup: CDR1 SGHRS, CDR2 YFSETQ. The CDR3 here is CASSPGTGSSSYNSPLHF. The CDR3 region has the DNA TGCGCCAGCAGCCCCGGGACAGGGTCTAGCTCCTATAATTCACCCCTCCACTTT.

This rearrangement joins TRBV10-3 to TRBJ2-3, with D unclear. CDR1 is ENHRY and CDR2 is SYGVKD in the germline V gene. The CDR3 spans 13 residues. Trimming cost V 2 bases and J 2 bases, with 5 bases left between them. The CDR3 spells CAISEGDTDTQYF. The DNA for the CDR3 is TGTGCCATCAGTGAGGGGGACACAGATACGCAGTATTTT.

The chain links TRBV30 to TRBJ1-3; no definite D call. The CDR3 spans 15 residues. V shed 3 bases and J shed 2 bases, with 14 bases lying between them. The germline V gene encodes CDR1 GTSNPN and CDR2 SVGIG (reference sequence). CDR3 nucleotide sequence: TGTGCCTGGAGCGGTGGGTTAGGGCCTGGAAACACCATATATTTT. Translation: CAWSGGLGPGNTIYF.

V and J are TRBV14 and TRBJ1-1, with D possibly being TRBD1 (6 bases). This CDR3 region has 13 residues. Trimming cost V 5 bases and J 0 bases, with 7 bases left between them. CDR1 and CDR2 from the germline V gene are SGHDN and FVKESK. The DNA for the CDR3 is TGTGCCAGCAGCTGGGGGCTGAACACTGAAGCTTTCTTT. It yields the protein CASSWGLNTEAFF.

CDR3 loop: CASSLRGTGELFF. CDR3 DNA sequence: TGTGCCAGCTCACTCAGGGGGACCGGGGAGCTGTTTTTT. V usage is TRBV18 and J usage is TRBJ2-2; 7 bases are a match to TRBD1. From germline, CDR1 is KGHSH and CDR2 LQKENI. CDR3 length: 13 amino acids. Germline trimming cut 4 bases from V and 5 bases from J; bases unmatched to any gene: 1.

This rearrangement joins TRBV19 to TRBJ1-5; D perhaps matches TRBD1 (6 bases). V lost 6 bases and J lost 3, with 15 bases in between. The CDR3 length is 15 residues. The germline gives CDR1 LNHDA, CDR2 SQIVND (reference sequence). CDR3 amino acids: CASRLGQTYNQPQHF. Written as DNA, the CDR3 is TGTGCCAGTAGATTGGGACAAACCTACAATCAGCCCCAGCATTTT.

The chain is built from TRBV6-6 and TRBJ1-5, with D unclear. This CDR3 is 16 amino acids long. CDR1 and CDR2 from the germline V gene are MNHNY and SVGAGI (reference sequence). Trimming removed 5 bases at V and 1 base at J, with 15 bases between. As DNA, the CDR3 is TGTGCCAGCAGTCAACGGGGAGGGTCGAGCAATCAGCCCCAGCATTTT. Its protein product is CASSQRGGSSNQPQHF.

This clone was seen only a few times. This chain joins TRBV3-1 (or the pseudogene TRBV3-2) and TRBJ1-2; D call uncertain. The CDR3 runs to 13 residues. V was clipped by 6 bases and J by 0 bases, with 8 bases between them. Germline CDR1 and CDR2: LGHDT and YNNKEL (reference sequence). In nucleotides, the CDR3 is TGTGCCAGCAGTGACGAGGCTAACTATGGCTACACCTTC. Protein: CASSDEANYGYTF.

The CDR3 bases are TGTGCCAGTAGTACAACCACGGACGGCTACGAGCAGTACTTC. Its protein is CASSTTTDGYEQYF. The J gene is TRBJ2-7, the V gene TRBV19; D unclear. CDR1 LNHDA and CDR2 SQIVND come from the germline V gene (reference sequence). The CDR3 length is 14 residues. V was pared by 4 bases and J by 3 bases, with 13 bases between.

About this clone: Other DNA sequences of this sample code for an identical CDR3. The V call is TRBV12-3 or TRBV12-4, the J call TRBJ2-5; no firm D call. The CDR3 consists of 13 residues. Trimming removed 1 base from V and 2 bases from J, with 5 bases in between. The CDR3, as DNA: TGTGCCAGCAGTTTAGGGCGGCAAGAGACCCAGTACTTC. This codes for CASSLGRQETQYF.

Note on this clone: The same CDR3 can be traced to other DNA sequences in this sample. V gene TRBV6-5 combines with J gene TRBJ1-4, with D perhaps matching TRBD1 (5 bases). The CDR3 runs 15 residues. V lost 0 bases, J lost 2 bases, and 7 bases lay in between. The germline V gene has CDR1 MNHEY and CDR2 SVGAGI. CDR3 in amino acids: CASSYSGATNEKLFF. As DNA, the CDR3 is TGTGCCAGCAGTTACTCAGGGGCCACTAATGAAAAACTGTTTTTT.

This clone was seen a single time. V gene TRBV6-5 combines with J gene TRBJ2-1, with D perhaps matching TRBD1 or TRBD2 (5 bases each). Germline CDR1 is MNHEY and CDR2 is SVGAGI. The germline V and J ends were trimmed by 5 bases and 8 bases, with 16 bases remaining between them. This CDR3 spans 14 amino acids. The CDR3 loop reads CASSRGRGRDEQFF. CDR3 DNA sequence: TGTGCCAGCAGTCGAGGCCGGGGACGGGATGAGCAGTTCTTC.

The gene calls are TRBV5-1 and TRBJ2-7, with 14 bases lining up with TRBD2. The ends lost 4 bases at V and 6 bases at J; junction bases unmatched: 3. Germline V lookup: CDR1 SGHRS, CDR2 YFSETQ. The CDR3 spans 14 residues. The CDR3 region has the DNA TGCGCCAGCAGCCTAGGACTAGCGGGAGGCGAGCAGTACTTC. It encodes CASSLGLAGGEQYF.

The chain couples TRBV30 to TRBJ1-2; 7 positions agree with TRBD1. V gave up 4 bases and J gave up 4 bases; unmatched junction bases: 12. The germline gives CDR1 GTSNPN, CDR2 SVGIG (reference sequence). CDR3 length equals 15 residues. The CDR3 sequence is CAWTALTGDRYGYTF. The CDR3 DNA reads as TGTGCCTGGACCGCACTCACAGGGGATCGCTATGGCTACACCTTC.

The chain joins TRBV6-6 to TRBJ1-1; D unresolved. CDR1 is MNHNY and CDR2 is SVGAGI in the germline V gene (reference sequence). The CDR3 extends over 13 amino acids. Between the trimmed V and J ends, which lost 4 bases and 2 bases, there was a span of 8 bases. This CDR3 is CASSLRLNTEAFF. CDR3 DNA: TGTGCCAGCAGTTTACGGTTAAACACTGAAGCTTTCTTT.

The chain is built from TRBV7-9 and TRBJ1-4; 8 bases are a match to TRBD1. Germline CDR1 is SEHNR and CDR2 is FQNEAQ (reference sequence). V dropped 5 bases and J dropped 3; count of bases not matched to a gene: 11. The CDR3 runs 17 residues. The CDR3 nucleotides read TGTGCCAGCAGCGAGGGACAGGTGCCCTCATCTAATGAAAAACTGTTTTTT. Translation: CASSEGQVPSSNEKLFF.

The V call is TRBV7-8, the J call TRBJ1-3; D is possibly TRBD1 (6 bases). Trimming pared 4 bases from V and 4 bases from J, leaving 14 bases between. The CDR3 extends over 15 amino acids. Germline V gives CDR1 SGHVS, CDR2 FQNEAQ. CDR3 protein: CASSSAQGTGNTIYF. The CDR3, as DNA: TGTGCCAGCAGCTCAGCACAGGGAACCGGAAACACCATATATTTT.